The 20 T cell receptor beta chains reported below all come from one sample, sequenced in a study of Graves' ophthalmopathy and Graves' hyperthyroidism. Amplification from RNA transcripts yielded the TCR beta CDR3 regions. HTBI-primed RT-PCR formed the first round, and a multiplex PCR formed the second. In TCRdb, the multiplex PCR reads were re-called with MiXCR into one record per CDR3 protein. The sample includes about 700,000 distinct CDR3 sequences, over 40% of them seen just once. The source material was peripheral blood. The receptors were gathered from an adult man with Graves' ophthalmopathy.

The V gene is TRBV6-5, the J gene TRBJ1-1; TRBD1 aligns across 10 bases. Trimming took 1 base from V and 5 from J; bases not matched to a gene: 4. CDR3 size: 15 residues. The V gene's germline CDR1 is MNHEY and CDR2 SVGAGI. CDR3 loop: CASSYWTGGWTEAFF. The CDR3 coding sequence is TGTGCCAGCAGTTACTGGACAGGGGGTTGGACTGAAGCTTTCTTT.

This clonotype has at least ten counts. V is TRBV7-9 and J is TRBJ1-6; D is unclear. Germline CDR1 and CDR2: SEHNR and FQNEAQ (reference sequence). V lost 5 bases, J lost 5 bases, and 13 bases lay in between. The CDR3 is 15 residues long. This CDR3 is CASSRGDGDNSPLHF. The CDR3 DNA follows: TGTGCCAGCAGCCGTGGGGATGGGGATAATTCACCCCTCCACTTT.

The chain combines TRBV30 with TRBJ1-1; unclear D gene. This CDR3 has 13 amino acids. Germline CDR1 and CDR2: GTSNPN and SVGIG (reference sequence). The V end was cut by 0 bases, the J end by 1 base, with 6 bases between. CDR3 protein: CAWSVEPNTEAFF. The CDR3 nucleotides read TGTGCCTGGAGTGTGGAGCCGAACACTGAAGCTTTCTTT.

This chain connects TRBV4-1 to TRBJ1-5; D is possibly TRBD1 (6 bases). Germline values: CDR1 MGHRA, CDR2 YSYEKL. The CDR3 is made up of 15 amino acids. V dropped 3 bases and J dropped 3 bases, with 12 bases sitting between them. The CDR3 sequence is CASSQKTGYNQPQHF. The CDR3 nucleotides read TGCGCCAGCAGCCAGAAGACAGGCTACAATCAGCCCCAGCATTTT.

This clonotype was seen many times. The chain combines TRBV10-2 with TRBJ1-2; D is possibly TRBD1 (5 bases). In germline, CDR1 is WSHSY, CDR2 SAAADI. V lost 3 bases, J lost 0 bases, and 11 bases lay in between. The CDR3 sequence is 15 residues long. The CDR3 reads CASSDPTETNYGYTF. The CDR3 DNA reads TGCGCCAGCAGTGATCCGACAGAAACTAACTATGGCTACACCTTC.

This clonotype was seen more than once but under ten times. V gene TRBV7-9 combines with J gene TRBJ1-1; a possible D gene is TRBD1 (5 bases). The CDR3 contains 18 residues. V was trimmed by 5 bases and J by 3 bases, leaving 25 bases between them. Germline V CDR1 and CDR2: SEHNR, FQNEAQ (reference sequence). CDR3: CASSPGPQVGDDHTEAFF. CDR3 DNA: TGTGCCAGCAGCCCGGGACCCCAAGTGGGAGATGACCACACTGAAGCTTTCTTT.

In this sample, this clonotype turned up a few times. The chain links TRBV6-1 to TRBJ2-2; D uncertain. From germline, CDR1 is MNHNS and CDR2 SASEGT. Trimming left V 5 bases short and J 8 bases short, with 15 bases between. The CDR3 contains 14 residues. The CDR3 nucleotides read TGTGCCAGCAGTTACTCGGCTTTGCGGGGGGAGCTGTTTTTT. Amino acids: CASSYSALRGELFF.

Only a few counts were recorded for this clonotype. A much larger clone differs from this one at a single base, so this may be a read error. The genes are TRBV7-9 and TRBJ1-1; D gene uncertain. V was cut by 4 bases and J by 8 bases, with 11 bases left in between. The CDR3 is 12 amino acids. Germline CDR1 reads SEHNR; CDR2 reads FQNEAQ (reference sequence). CDR3 bases: TGTGCCAGCAGCTCCCCTCTACCCGAAGCTTTCTTT. The encoded protein is CASSSPLPEAFF.

This clonotype was recorded many times. The rearrangement links TRBV29-1 to TRBJ1-2; TRBD1 matches 8 bases. The CDR3 is 13 amino acids. Germline lookup yields CDR1 SQVTM and CDR2 ANQGSEA. J was trimmed by 2 bases and V by 7 bases; bases with no gene match: 6. CDR3 sequence (DNA): TGCAGCGCTGGACAGGGTATCAACTATGGCTACACCTTC. Amino acids: CSAGQGINYGYTF.

This clonotype was observed at least ten times. The chain couples TRBV7-9 to TRBJ2-7; 11 nucleotides align to TRBD2. CDR3 length: 17 residues. In germline, CDR1 is SEHNR, CDR2 FQNEAQ (reference sequence). With 1 base clipped from V and 2 bases from J, the junction kept 7 bases outside the gene matches. CDR3 loop: CASSLGGTSGVPYEQYF. DNA of the CDR3: TGTGCCAGCAGCTTAGGCGGGACTAGCGGAGTTCCCTACGAGCAGTACTTC.

This clonotype was found a few times. The gene calls are TRBV6-5 and TRBJ1-1; possible D gene TRBD1, 5 bases. CDR3 length equals 15 residues. Looked up from germline, CDR1 is MNHEY and CDR2 is SVGAGI. Trimming left V 6 bases short and J 7 bases short, with 21 bases between. The CDR3 DNA follows: TGTGCCAGCAGCCCCGGGACCGGCGGACCGGGTGAAGCTTTCTTT. Residues: CASSPGTGGPGEAFF.

The V call is TRBV3-1, the J call TRBJ2-7; D is uncertain. This CDR3 has 12 residues. Germline CDR1 reads LGHDT; CDR2 reads YNNKEL (reference sequence). V dropped 8 bases and J dropped 2 bases, with 10 bases sitting between them. The CDR3 bases are TGTGCCAGCGGACGGACCACCTACGAGCAGTACTTC. The encoded protein is CASGRTTYEQYF.

A note on this clonotype: The junction departs from germline at one end; a sequencing error may be responsible. The rearrangement uses TRBV2 and TRBJ1-2; tentatively, D is TRBD1 (5 bases). The CDR3 is made up of 14 amino acids. The V gene's germline CDR1 is SNHLY and CDR2 FYNNEI. CDR3 residues: CASSFETDYYGYTF. CDR3 coding DNA: TGTGCCAGCAGCTTTGAGACAGACTACTATGGCTACACATTC.

The chain recombines TRBV7-3 with TRBJ2-5; 7 bases map to TRBD2. Unmatched junction bases numbered 3, after V lost 7 bases and J lost 7 bases. Germline values: CDR1 SGHTA, CDR2 FQGTGA. This CDR3 spans 11 amino acids. For the CDR3, the DNA is TGTGCCAGCACCACGGGGGGGACCCAGTACTTC. Amino acid sequence: CASTTGGTQYF. The complete variable domain, with remaining parts taken from reference TRBV7-3 and TRBJ2-5, reads GAGVSQTPSNKVTEKGKYVELRCDPISGHTALYWYRQSLGQGPEFLIYFQGTGAADDSGLPNDRFFAVRPEGSVSTLKIQRTERGDSAVYLCASTTGGTQYFGPGTRLLVL.

The rearrangement uses TRBV30 and TRBJ1-1; 7 bases are shared with TRBD1. V was clipped by 3 bases and J by 8 bases; unmatched bases: 3. Germline V lookup: CDR1 GTSNPN, CDR2 SVGIG (reference sequence). The CDR3 has 11 amino acids. The CDR3, as DNA: TGTGCCTGGAGACCGGGACAGGAAGCTTTCTTT. It yields the protein CAWRPGQEAFF.

This clonotype was counted ten times or more. The V gene is TRBV25-1, the J gene TRBJ1-2; tentatively, D is TRBD1 (5 bases). The CDR3 extends over 15 amino acids. Germline V gene data show CDR1 as MGHDK and CDR2 as SYGVNS. The V end was cut by 2 bases, the J end by 7 bases, with 17 bases between. The CDR3 loop reads CASSEPGPAGRGYTF. The CDR3 coding sequence is TGTGCCAGCAGTGAACCGGGACCCGCAGGACGTGGCTACACCTTC.

The V and J genes are TRBV20-1 and TRBJ2-5; perhaps TRBD1 as D (8 bases). The CDR3 runs to 16 residues. Trimming stripped 5 bases from V and 0 bases from J, with 19 bases between. The V gene's germline CDR1 is DFQATT and CDR2 SNEGSKA (reference sequence). The CDR3 reads CSAETGGGGNQETQYF. The CDR3, as DNA: TGCAGTGCTGAAACAGGGGGAGGGGGTAACCAAGAGACCCAGTACTTC.

This clonotype was counted between two and nine times. The chain is built from TRBV25-1 and TRBJ2-7; 10 bases are shared with TRBD1. The CDR3 is made up of 13 amino acids. Germline CDR1 is MGHDK and CDR2 is SYGVNS. J gave up 7 bases and V 8 bases, and 8 bases lay outside the gene matches. The CDR3 region is CASSRQGAREQYF. The CDR3 region has the DNA TGTGCCAGCTCTAGACAGGGGGCGCGGGAGCAGTACTTC.

The chain combines TRBV7-2 with TRBJ1-2, with 7 positions matching TRBD1. Germline-derived CDR1 and CDR2 are SGHTA and FQGNSA. The CDR3 extends over 17 amino acids. J gave up 6 bases and V 6 bases, and 19 bases lay outside the gene matches. In DNA, the CDR3 is TGTGCCAGCAGTTACCGAGGACAGGTGTTTATCTTAGATGGCTACACCTTC. Its translation: CASSYRGQVFILDGYTF.

Only one count was recorded for this clonotype. The conserved final phenylalanine or tryptophan is absent from the CDR3, which likely points to a read error. The chain combines TRBV5-1 with TRBJ2-5; D is uncertain. Germline CDR1 is SGHRS and CDR2 is YFSETQ. This CDR3 is built from 13 residues. CDR3 sequence: CASSLNIQGTQYC. In DNA form, the CDR3 reads TGCGCCAGCAGCTTGAACATCCAAGGGACCCAGTACTGC.